This T cell receptor beta chain was identified in a study of tumor-infiltrating lymphocytes in oesophageal squamous cell carcinoma. TCRdb ran MiXCR on the PCR reads and lists one entry per CDR3 protein. Here the sample spans about 12,000 distinct CDR3 sequences, about 52% being singletons. Germline-derived CDR1 and CDR2 are SGHVT and SQSDAQ. This CDR3 spans 15 amino acids. This clonotype was sampled from a female donor with esophageal squamous cell carcinoma. This chain links TRBV7-4 with TRBJ2-5, with D perhaps TRBD1 (7 bases). The better agreement between TRBJ2-7 and the DNA end casts doubt on the J call. Specimen: esophageal tumor tissue. The CDR3: CASSSDREVSYEQYF. CDR3 nucleotides: TGTGCCAGCAGTTCCGACAGGGAGGTCTCCTACGAGCAGTACTTC.